The entry below describes one T cell receptor beta chain. What it binds is unknown. Use of 60 Vbeta and 13 Jbeta primers characterized the PCR. Generated by immunoSEQ multiplex PCR, the TCRdb table keeps only in-frame clones and is missing some. The profile shows fewer than 250,000 clones, 70% to 85% of them singletons. The source of the sample is a study of cytomegalovirus exposure and HLA in healthy donors. General study results and limits: The records held CMV serostatus as the only immune exposure information.

Losses at the gene ends were 3 bases for V and 6 bases for J; bases not matched to a gene: 11. The CDR3 runs to 16 residues. From germline, CDR1 is SGHAT and CDR2 FQNNGV. Sequenced input: PBMCs. The chain couples TRBV11-2 to TRBJ2-1; 7 bases line up with TRBD1. The source is a man in his forties in good health and CMV-seropositive. CDR3 nucleotides: TGTGCCAGCAGCTTGGCCGGGACAGTGCTACTCAATGAGCAGTTCTTC. Protein product: CASSLAGTVLLNEQFF.